The 29 T cell receptor beta chains reported below all come from one sample, sequenced in a study of shared clonotypes between healthy human individuals. Libraries were prepared by immunoSEQ multiplex PCR; TCRdb keeps only in-frame clonotypes and omits some of them. The data show hundreds of thousands of clones, about 96% seen once. The sample taken for sequencing was naive CD4+ T cells sorted from blood. Subset indicated: CD45RA+ positively selected. These receptor sequences come from a woman in her twenties or thirties in good health.

This sequence joins TRBV28 and TRBJ2-1, with 7 bases fitting TRBD1. The CDR3 covers 14 residues. V lost 6 bases to trimming and J lost 3 bases; unmatched junction nucleotides: 5. Germline V gene lookup returns CDR1 MDHEN and CDR2 SYDVKM. CDR3 in amino acids: CASRSGGLYNEQFF. CDR3 in DNA: TGTGCCAGCAGATCAGGGGGTCTCTACAATGAGCAGTTCTTC.

This chain connects TRBV27 to TRBJ2-1; weak D call: TRBD2 (5 bases). This CDR3 has 15 amino acids. Trimming removed 6 bases from V and 2 bases from J, with 14 bases in between. In germline, CDR1 is MNHEY, CDR2 SMNVEV (reference sequence). DNA of the CDR3: TGTGCCAGCAGACAACTAGGACGGACCTACAATGAGCAGTTCTTC. It translates to CASRQLGRTYNEQFF.

The chain carries TRBV28 and TRBJ1-1, with 8 bases lining up with TRBD1. The CDR3 extends over 16 amino acids. Germline CDR1 and CDR2: MDHEN and SYDVKM. This CDR3 is CVVIAFSQGAGTEAFF. CDR3 nucleotides: TGTGTTGTTATAGCCTTTTCTCAGGGGGCCGGTACTGAAGCTTTCTTT.

The chain recombines TRBV5-1 with TRBJ2-1, with 9 bases that match TRBD2. This CDR3 comprises 16 residues. The trim removed 1 base at V and 6 bases at J, leaving 8 bases unmatched. CDR1 and CDR2 from the germline V gene are SGHRS and YFSETQ. The chain's CDR3 is CASSLSLGSGSNEQFF. CDR3 nucleotides: TGCGCCAGCAGCTTGTCTTTGGGTAGCGGGAGCAATGAGCAGTTCTTC.

This chain links TRBV29-1 with TRBJ2-7, with 11 bases aligning to TRBD1. Germline V gives CDR1 SQVTM, CDR2 ANQGSEA. The CDR3 consists of 14 residues. J lost 4 bases, V lost 5 bases, and 7 bases had no gene match. CDR3 residues: CSVLPGTGGYEQYF. CDR3 nucleotide sequence: TGCAGCGTTCTACCCGGGACAGGGGGGTACGAGCAGTACTTC.

The chain joins TRBV5-1 to TRBJ2-3; perhaps TRBD2 as D (6 bases). Trimming pared 4 bases from V and 5 bases from J, leaving 17 bases between. The CDR3 contains 15 residues. CDR1 is SGHRS and CDR2 is YFSETQ in the germline V gene. The CDR3 loop reads CASSPSGSLGDTQYF. For the CDR3, the DNA is TGCGCCAGCAGCCCCAGCGGGTCCCTCGGAGATACGCAGTATTTT.

The chain combines TRBV1 with TRBJ1-5. TRBV1 is a pseudogene. The CDR3 covers 17 residues. The CDR3 is CTSSQAFGGKSNQPQHF. CDR3 DNA sequence: TGCACCAGCAGCCAAGCGTTCGGAGGGAAGAGCAATCAGCCCCAGCATTTT.

The chain recombines TRBV5-1 with TRBJ2-7; D uncertain. Trimming took 8 bases from V and 3 from J, leaving 15 bases between them. The CDR3 has 13 residues. Germline CDR1 reads SGHRS; CDR2 reads YFSETQ. CDR3 coding DNA: TGCGCCAGTAAAATAAACCCCAACTACGAGCAGTACTTC. It codes for CASKINPNYEQYF.

The rearrangement uses TRBV10-3 and TRBJ2-7; D is undetermined. V was trimmed by 3 bases and J by 6 bases, leaving 9 bases between them. In germline, CDR1 is ENHRY, CDR2 SYGVKD. This CDR3 is built from 12 residues. Here the CDR3 reads CAISEFSREQYF. DNA of the CDR3: TGTGCCATCAGTGAATTTAGCCGCGAGCAGTACTTC.

The chain combines TRBV11-2 with TRBJ1-5, with a weak D call TRBD1 (6 bases). Germline V lookup: CDR1 SGHAT, CDR2 FQNNGV. V lost 5 bases and J 10 bases, leaving 15 bases between the germline ends. The CDR3 totals 13 residues. CDR3: CASSNTNRDPQHF. The CDR3 DNA is TGTGCCAGCAGCAATACGAACAGGGACCCCCAGCATTTT.

The chain carries TRBV5-4 and TRBJ2-7; a possible D gene is TRBD2 (6 bases). The CDR3 extends over 14 amino acids. The germline V gene has CDR1 SGHNT and CDR2 YYREEE (reference sequence). Trimming removed 5 bases from V and 6 bases from J, with 18 bases in between. The chain's CDR3 is CASRPRGTGLEQYF. The CDR3 DNA reads TGTGCCAGCAGACCCCGGGGGACTGGCCTCGAGCAGTACTTC.

The chain links TRBV29-1 to TRBJ2-7; the match to TRBD1 covers 7 bases. Germline assignment: CDR1 SQVTM and CDR2 ANQGSEA. The CDR3 is 11 residues long. The junction had 6 bases not matched to a gene; V was cut back by 7 bases and J by 6 bases. The CDR3 DNA sequence: TGCAGCGGGCGACAGGGTGGCGAGCAGTACTTC. Translated: CSGRQGGEQYF.

V is TRBV10-3 and J is TRBJ2-7, with no clear D. CDR1 is ENHRY, CDR2 SYGVKD, per germline. V lost 2 bases, J lost 2 bases, and 7 bases lay in between. The CDR3 has 13 amino acids. CDR3 nucleotide sequence: TGTGCCATCAGTGAGGCAGTCACCTACGAGCAGTACTTC. It is translated as CAISEAVTYEQYF.

This rearrangement joins TRBV29-1 to TRBJ2-3, with D possibly matching TRBD2 (5 bases). From germline, CDR1 is SQVTM and CDR2 ANQGSEA. CDR3 length equals 12 residues. V dropped 6 bases and J dropped 4 bases, with 11 bases sitting between them. The DNA of the CDR3 is TGCAGCGTGGACTGGAGACCAGATACGCAGTATTTT. Protein sequence: CSVDWRPDTQYF.

CDR3 in DNA: TGCGCCAGCAGCTTATCCTCCGGGACAGGAAGGACTGAAGCTTTCTTT. Protein: CASSLSSGTGRTEAFF. This rearrangement joins TRBV5-1 to TRBJ1-1; 8 nucleotides match TRBD1. This CDR3 contains 16 residues. J gave up 5 bases and V 2 bases, and 11 bases lay outside the gene matches. CDR1 and CDR2 from the germline V gene are SGHRS and YFSETQ.

Only one count was recorded for this clone. Additional DNA sequences in this sample encode the identical CDR3. The chain recombines TRBV6-1 with TRBJ2-7; D is unclear. The germline V and J ends were trimmed by 3 bases and 3 bases, with 3 bases remaining between them. This CDR3 is built from 11 residues. Germline V gene data show CDR1 as MNHNS and CDR2 as SASEGT. The CDR3 nucleotides read TGTGCCAGCAGTGACAACTACGAGCAGTACTTC. This gives the protein CASSDNYEQYF.

The chain uses TRBV6-6 and TRBJ2-7, with 11 bases that match TRBD2. The germline V gene encodes CDR1 MNHNY and CDR2 SVGAGI (reference sequence). V shed 3 bases and J 3 bases; nucleotides not matched to a gene: 4. CDR3 length equals 15 residues. The CDR3 loop reads CASSYLTSGSYEQYF. In nucleotides, the CDR3 is TGTGCCAGCAGTTATTTAACTAGCGGGAGCTACGAGCAGTACTTC.

In DNA form, the CDR3 reads TGTGCCAGTGGGGGTCGAGCGGGAGGACACACAGATACGCAGTATTTT. Amino acid sequence: CASGGRAGGHTDTQYF. The rearrangement links TRBV19 to TRBJ2-3, with 9 bases lining up with TRBD2. V lost 8 bases and J lost 2; bases outside the gene matches: 11. CDR1 and CDR2 from the germline V gene are LNHDA and SQIVND (reference sequence). The CDR3 runs to 16 residues.

The rearrangement uses TRBV7-9 and TRBJ2-2; either TRBD1 or TRBD2 may fit D (6 bases each). This CDR3 has 16 residues. V was pared by 4 bases and J by 0 bases, with 12 bases between. Germline assignment: CDR1 SEHNR and CDR2 FQNEAQ (reference sequence). The chain's CDR3 is CASSYLRGPNTGELFF. The CDR3 DNA is TGTGCCAGCAGCTACTTACGGGGGCCGAACACCGGGGAGCTGTTTTTT.

V and J are TRBV5-1 and TRBJ1-3, with unresolved D. Trimming removed 4 bases from V and 0 bases from J, with 8 bases in between. Germline V gives CDR1 SGHRS, CDR2 YFSETQ. The length of the CDR3 is 14 residues. The CDR3 nucleotides are TGCGCCAGCAGCCCGCAACACTCTGGAAACACCATATATTTT. As protein: CASSPQHSGNTIYF.

Concerning this clone itself: Additional DNA sequences in this sample encode the identical CDR3. V and J are TRBV18 and TRBJ1-4; no clear D gene. CDR1 is KGHSH, CDR2 LQKENI, per germline. The CDR3 has 15 residues. V shed 1 base and J shed 0 bases, with 6 bases lying between them. The CDR3 loop is CASSPRGSTNEKLFF. As DNA, the CDR3 is TGTGCCAGCTCACCACGGGGATCAACTAATGAAAAACTGTTTTTT.

The chain carries TRBV28 and TRBJ2-7, with D possibly matching TRBD1 (5 bases). The CDR3 runs to 15 residues. Germline V gene lookup returns CDR1 MDHEN and CDR2 SYDVKM. V lost 3 bases and J lost 3, with 15 bases in between. CDR3 sequence reads: CASSFSGVQGYEQYF. The CDR3 coding sequence is TGTGCCAGCAGTTTCTCTGGTGTCCAGGGCTACGAGCAGTACTTC.

CDR3 DNA: TGTGCCAGCAGCCAGAACCAAGAGACCCAGTACTTC. Amino acids: CASSQNQETQYF. The chain is built from TRBV11-1 and TRBJ2-5, with no clear D. Germline lookup yields CDR1 SGHAT and CDR2 FQDESV (reference sequence). CDR3 length equals 12 residues. V was shortened by 5 bases and J by 0 bases, with 4 bases between the two germline ends.

Notes on this clone: Other DNA sequences in this specimen translate into the identical CDR3. The chain links TRBV10-3 to TRBJ1-1; possibly TRBD1 for D (5 bases). The CDR3 extends over 12 amino acids. Germline V lookup: CDR1 ENHRY, CDR2 SYGVKD. V was shortened by 5 bases and J by 1 base, with 5 bases between the two germline ends. The CDR3 is CAISTGNTEAFF. CDR3 bases: TGTGCCATCAGTACAGGGAACACTGAAGCTTTCTTT.

The V call is TRBV27, the J call TRBJ2-5; TRBD2 agrees at 12 bases. From germline, CDR1 is MNHEY and CDR2 SMNVEV (reference sequence). J lost 11 bases, V lost 6 bases, and 7 bases had no gene match. The length of the CDR3 is 13 residues. CDR3 region: CASRPGLAGSQYF. Written as DNA, the CDR3 is TGTGCCAGCAGGCCTGGACTAGCGGGAAGTCAGTACTTC.

V usage is TRBV10-3 and J usage is TRBJ2-2, with D tentatively TRBD1 or TRBD2 (5 bases each). The CDR3 consists of 15 residues. V was shortened by 6 bases and J by 1 base, with 12 bases between the two germline ends. Per the germline V gene, CDR1 is ENHRY and CDR2 is SYGVKD. This CDR3 is CAIRPGPVNTGELFF. CDR3 coding DNA: TGTGCCATCAGGCCGGGACCGGTGAACACCGGGGAGCTGTTTTTT.

The chain combines TRBV7-2 with TRBJ2-1, with unresolved D. This CDR3 has 13 amino acids. V dropped 5 bases and J dropped 9 bases, with 14 bases sitting between them. Germline-derived CDR1 and CDR2 are SGHTA and FQGNSA. This CDR3 is CASSLNLGLEQFF. The CDR3 bases are TGTGCCAGCAGCCTTAACCTAGGGCTTGAGCAGTTCTTC.

V usage is TRBV27 and J usage is TRBJ2-2, with D possibly matching TRBD1 (7 bases). The V gene's germline CDR1 is MNHEY and CDR2 SMNVEV (reference sequence). The CDR3 extends over 14 amino acids. Trimming shortened V by 6 bases and J by 3 bases, and 11 bases separated the two germline ends. CDR3 sequence: CASRWRGHTGELFF. The CDR3 region has the DNA TGTGCCAGCAGATGGAGGGGGCACACCGGGGAGCTGTTTTTT.

This sequence joins TRBV5-1 and TRBJ2-2; D gene uncertain. CDR3 length: 14 residues. V lost 4 bases and J lost 0, with 7 bases in between. CDR1 is SGHRS, CDR2 YFSETQ, per germline. Written as DNA, the CDR3 is TGCGCCAGCAGCCCCCTCCCGAACACCGGGGAGCTGTTTTTT. Residues: CASSPLPNTGELFF.